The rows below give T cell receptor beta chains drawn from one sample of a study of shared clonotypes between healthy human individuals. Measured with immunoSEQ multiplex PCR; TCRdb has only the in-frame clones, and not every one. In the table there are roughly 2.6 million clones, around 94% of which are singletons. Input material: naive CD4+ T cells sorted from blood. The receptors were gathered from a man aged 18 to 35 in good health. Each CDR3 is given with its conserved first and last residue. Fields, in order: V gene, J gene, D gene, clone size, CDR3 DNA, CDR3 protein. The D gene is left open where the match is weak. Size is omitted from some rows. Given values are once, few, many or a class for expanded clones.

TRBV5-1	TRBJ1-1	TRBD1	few	TGCGCCAGCAGGTCCGGGACAGGGGTAAGAGCTTTCTTT	CASRSGTGVRAFF
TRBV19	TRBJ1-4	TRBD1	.	TGTGCCAGTAGTCCCGGCGACAGGGTTCTTGAAAAACTGTTTTTT	CASSPGDRVLEKLFF
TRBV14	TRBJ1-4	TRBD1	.	TGTGCCAGCAGCCAAGTTCCCCCACAGGGGCATGAAAAACTGTTTTTT	CASSQVPPQGHEKLFF
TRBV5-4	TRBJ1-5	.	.	TGTGCCAGCAGCTTGGGAGACAATCAGCCCCAGCATTTT	CASSLGDNQPQHF
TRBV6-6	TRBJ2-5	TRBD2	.	TGTGCCAGCAGTTACTATCAGCGGGGGCAAGAGACCCAGTACTTC	CASSYYQRGQETQYF
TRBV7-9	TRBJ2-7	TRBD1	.	TGTGCCAGCAGCTCTGGGACAGGGTTAGTCGAGCAGTACTTC	CASSSGTGLVEQYF
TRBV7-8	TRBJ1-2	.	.	TGTGCCAGCAGCGGAGGTCGACTCGGCTATGGCTACACCTTC	CASSGGRLGYGYTF
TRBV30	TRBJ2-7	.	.	TGTGCCTGGGACGGGGGCAGGCCACGGGACGAGCAGTACTTC	CAWDGGRPRDEQYF
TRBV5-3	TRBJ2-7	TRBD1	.	TGTGCCAGAAGCTTGAAGGGGACAGAGTACTACGAGCAGTACTTC	CARSLKGTEYYEQYF
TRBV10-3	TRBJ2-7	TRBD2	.	TGTGCCATCAGCTACCGGCGGGAGTCCTACGAGCAGTACTTC	CAISYRRESYEQYF
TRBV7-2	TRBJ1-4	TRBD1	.	TGTGCCAGCAGCTTAGTTTGGACAGGGGTTGAAAAACTGTTTTTT	CASSLVWTGVEKLFF
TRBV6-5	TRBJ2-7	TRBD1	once	TGTGCCAGCAGTATTAGGACAGGGGGTTACGAGCAGTACTTC	CASSIRTGGYEQYF
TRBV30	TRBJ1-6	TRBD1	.	TGTGCCTGGAGTGTACGGGGACAGAATTCACCCCTCCACTTT	CAWSVRGQNSPLHF
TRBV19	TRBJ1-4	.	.	TGTGCCAGTAGTATTGTGGGGACAACTAATGAAAAACTGTTTTTT	CASSIVGTTNEKLFF
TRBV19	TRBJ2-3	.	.	TGTGCCAGTAGTCAAGGTGAAGTTACGCAGTATTTT	CASSQGEVTQYF
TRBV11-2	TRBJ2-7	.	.	TGTGCCAGCAGCTTAGGGTTACAATCCTACGAGCAGTACTTC	CASSLGLQSYEQYF
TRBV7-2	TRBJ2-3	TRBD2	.	TGTGCCAGCAGACGGGAGGGCTATAACACAGATACGCAGTATTTT	CASRREGYNTDTQYF
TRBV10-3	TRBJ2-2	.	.	TGTGCCATCAGTGAGTCCCTCGGGCCCGGGGAGCTGTTTTTT	CAISESLGPGELFF
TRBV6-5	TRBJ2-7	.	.	TGTGCCAGCAGGGGGCAATCCTACGAGCAGTACTTC	CASRGQSYEQYF
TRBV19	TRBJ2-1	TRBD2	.	TGTGCCAGTACGAGGGAGGGGTTGCTCTACAATGAGCAGTTCTTC	CASTREGLLYNEQFF
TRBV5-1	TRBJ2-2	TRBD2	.	TGCGCCAGCAGCTCCCGGACTAGCGGGAACACCGGGGAGCTGTTTTTT	CASSSRTSGNTGELFF
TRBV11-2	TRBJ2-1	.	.	TGTGCCAGCAGCTTCGGCGGGAATGAGCAGTTCTTC	CASSFGGNEQFF
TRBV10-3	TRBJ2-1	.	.	TGTGCCATCAGTGATTACAATGAGCAGTTCTTC	CAISDYNEQFF
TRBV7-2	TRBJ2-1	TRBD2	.	TGTGCCAGCAGCTTAAGGGCCCCGACTAGCGGGAGGTATGAGCAGTTCTTC	CASSLRAPTSGRYEQFF
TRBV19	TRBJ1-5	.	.	TGTGCCAGTAGTATGGTCCGACCTAGCAATCAGCCCCAGCATTTT	CASSMVRPSNQPQHF
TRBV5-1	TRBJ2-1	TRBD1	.	TGCGCCAGCAGCTGGATGGGCAGGGGGCAACAAGCGCTTCAGCAGTTCTTC	CASSWMGRGQQALQQFF
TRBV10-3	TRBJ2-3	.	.	TGTGCCATCAGTGATTGGCTAGAAAGAGGGGATACGCAGTATTTT	CAISDWLERGDTQYF
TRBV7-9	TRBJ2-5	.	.	TGTGCCAGCAGTTTACTCCAAGAGACCCAGTACTTC	CASSLLQETQYF